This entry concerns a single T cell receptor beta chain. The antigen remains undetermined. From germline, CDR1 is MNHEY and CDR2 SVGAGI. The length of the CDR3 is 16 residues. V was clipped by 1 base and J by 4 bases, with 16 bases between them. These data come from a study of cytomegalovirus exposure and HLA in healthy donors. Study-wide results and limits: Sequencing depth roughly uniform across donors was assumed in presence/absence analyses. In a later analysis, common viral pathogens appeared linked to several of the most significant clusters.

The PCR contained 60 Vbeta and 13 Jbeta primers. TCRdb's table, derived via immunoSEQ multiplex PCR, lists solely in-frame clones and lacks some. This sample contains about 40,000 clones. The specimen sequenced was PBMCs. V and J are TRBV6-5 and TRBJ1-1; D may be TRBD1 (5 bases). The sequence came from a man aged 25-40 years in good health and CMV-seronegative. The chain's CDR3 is CASSYFGTGRGTEAFF. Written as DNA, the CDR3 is TGTGCCAGCAGTTACTTCGGCACAGGAAGGGGCACTGAAGCTTTCTTT.